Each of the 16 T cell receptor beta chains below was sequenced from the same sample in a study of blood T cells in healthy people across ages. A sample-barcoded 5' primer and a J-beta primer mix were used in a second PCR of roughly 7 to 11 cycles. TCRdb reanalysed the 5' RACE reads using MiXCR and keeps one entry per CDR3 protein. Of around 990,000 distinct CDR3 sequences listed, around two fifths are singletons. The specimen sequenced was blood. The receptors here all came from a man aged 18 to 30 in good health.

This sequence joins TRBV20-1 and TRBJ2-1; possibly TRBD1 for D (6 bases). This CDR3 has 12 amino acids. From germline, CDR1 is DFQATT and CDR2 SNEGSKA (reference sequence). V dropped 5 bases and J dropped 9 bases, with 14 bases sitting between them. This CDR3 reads CSAGGHLPEQFF. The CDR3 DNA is TGCAGTGCTGGGGGACACCTGCCTGAGCAGTTCTTC.

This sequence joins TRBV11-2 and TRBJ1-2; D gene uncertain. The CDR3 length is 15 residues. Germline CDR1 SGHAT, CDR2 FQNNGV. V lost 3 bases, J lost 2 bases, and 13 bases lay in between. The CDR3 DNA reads TGTGCCAGCAGCTTTGGACGACACAGCAACTATGGCTACACCTTC. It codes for CASSFGRHSNYGYTF.

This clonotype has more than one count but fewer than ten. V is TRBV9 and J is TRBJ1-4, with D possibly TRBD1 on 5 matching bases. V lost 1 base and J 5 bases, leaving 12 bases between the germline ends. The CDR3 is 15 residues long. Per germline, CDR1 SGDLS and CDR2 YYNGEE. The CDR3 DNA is TGTGCCAGCAGCGTAAAAGGGGAGGGAAATGAAAAACTGTTTTTT. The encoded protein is CASSVKGEGNEKLFF.

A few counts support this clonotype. CDR3 region: CASSNSGEPNTEAFF. CDR3 nucleotides: TGTGCCAGCAGCAATTCAGGGGAACCGAACACTGAAGCTTTCTTT. This chain connects TRBV28 to TRBJ1-1; D is perhaps TRBD1 (6 bases). The CDR3 covers 15 residues. Between the trimmed V and J ends, which lost 6 bases and 1 base, there was a span of 15 bases. The germline V gene encodes CDR1 MDHEN and CDR2 SYDVKM.

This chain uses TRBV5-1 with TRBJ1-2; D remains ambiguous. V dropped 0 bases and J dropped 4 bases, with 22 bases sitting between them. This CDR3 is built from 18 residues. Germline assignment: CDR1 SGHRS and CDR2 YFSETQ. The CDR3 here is CASSLASGPEGAFYGYTF. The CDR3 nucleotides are TGCGCCAGCAGCTTGGCCTCAGGTCCTGAAGGAGCGTTCTATGGCTACACCTTC.

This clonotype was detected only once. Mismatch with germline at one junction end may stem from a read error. CDR3 sequence reads: CASPPMRDSVEAFF. CDR3 DNA sequence: TGTGCCAGCCCACCAATGCGAGACAGCGTAGAAGCTTTCTTT. The V gene is TRBV18, the J gene TRBJ1-1, with D possibly matching TRBD1 (5 bases). The CDR3 extends over 14 amino acids. The V gene's germline CDR1 is KGHSH and CDR2 LQKENI.

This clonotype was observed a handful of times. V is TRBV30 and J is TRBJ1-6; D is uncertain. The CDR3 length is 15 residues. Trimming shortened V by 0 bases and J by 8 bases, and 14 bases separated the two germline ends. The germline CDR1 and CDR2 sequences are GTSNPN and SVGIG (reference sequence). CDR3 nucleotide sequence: TGTGCCTGGAGTGTATCATGGGGTGATGATTCACCCCTCCACTTT. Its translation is CAWSVSWGDDSPLHF.

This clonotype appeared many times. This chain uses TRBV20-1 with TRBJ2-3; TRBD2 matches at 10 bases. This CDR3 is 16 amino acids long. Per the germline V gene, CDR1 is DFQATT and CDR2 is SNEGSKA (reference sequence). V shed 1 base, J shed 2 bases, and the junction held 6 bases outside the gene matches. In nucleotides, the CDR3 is TGCAGTGCTAGAGCCCTCCTAGCGGGGGACACAGATACGCAGTATTTT. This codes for CSARALLAGDTDTQYF.

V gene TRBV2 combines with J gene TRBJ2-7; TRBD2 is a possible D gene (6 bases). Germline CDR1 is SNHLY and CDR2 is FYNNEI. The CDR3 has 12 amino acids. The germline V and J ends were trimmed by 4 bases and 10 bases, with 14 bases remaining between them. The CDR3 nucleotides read TGTGCCAGCAGTGGCGGGGCAGGCACTCAGTACTTC. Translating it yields CASSGGAGTQYF.

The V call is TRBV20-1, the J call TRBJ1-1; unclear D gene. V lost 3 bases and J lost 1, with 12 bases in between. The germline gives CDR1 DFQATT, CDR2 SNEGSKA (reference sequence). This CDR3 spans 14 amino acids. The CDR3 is CSARSLEGNTEAFF. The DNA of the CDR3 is TGCAGTGCTAGGAGCCTAGAGGGGAACACTGAAGCTTTCTTT.

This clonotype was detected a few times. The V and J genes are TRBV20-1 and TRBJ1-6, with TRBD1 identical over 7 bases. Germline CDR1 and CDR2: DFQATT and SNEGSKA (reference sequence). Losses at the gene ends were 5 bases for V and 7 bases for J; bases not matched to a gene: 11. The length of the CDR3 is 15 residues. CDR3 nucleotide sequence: TGCAGTGCTCAAGATCCCGGGACAGTAAATTCACCCCTCCACTTT. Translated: CSAQDPGTVNSPLHF.

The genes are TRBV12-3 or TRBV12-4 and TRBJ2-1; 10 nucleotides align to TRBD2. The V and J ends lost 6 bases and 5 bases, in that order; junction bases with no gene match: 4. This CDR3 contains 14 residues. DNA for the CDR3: TGTGCCAGCAGCACTAGCGGGGCTCACAATGAGCAGTTCTTC. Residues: CASSTSGAHNEQFF.

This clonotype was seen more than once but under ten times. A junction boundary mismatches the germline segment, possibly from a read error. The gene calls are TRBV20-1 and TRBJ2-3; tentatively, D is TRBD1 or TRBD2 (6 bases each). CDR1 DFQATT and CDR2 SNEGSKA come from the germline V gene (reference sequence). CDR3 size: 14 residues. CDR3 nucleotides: TGTAGTGCTAGAGATCGGGGGCCATCGGATACGCAGTATTTT. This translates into CSARDRGPSDTQYF.

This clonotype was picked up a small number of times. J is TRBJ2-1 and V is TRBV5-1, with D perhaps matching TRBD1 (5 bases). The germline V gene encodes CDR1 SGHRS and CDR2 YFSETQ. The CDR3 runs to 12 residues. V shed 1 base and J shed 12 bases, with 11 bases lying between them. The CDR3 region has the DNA TGCGCCAGCAGCTTGAAGGACACGGCGCAGTTCTTC. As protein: CASSLKDTAQFF.

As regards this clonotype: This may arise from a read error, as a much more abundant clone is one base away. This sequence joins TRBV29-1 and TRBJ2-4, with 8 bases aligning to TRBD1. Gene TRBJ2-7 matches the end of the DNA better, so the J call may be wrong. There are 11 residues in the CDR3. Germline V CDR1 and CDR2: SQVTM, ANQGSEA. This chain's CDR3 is CGAADRDEQYF. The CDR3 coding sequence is TGCGGCGCCGCGGACAGGGACGAGCAGTACTTC.

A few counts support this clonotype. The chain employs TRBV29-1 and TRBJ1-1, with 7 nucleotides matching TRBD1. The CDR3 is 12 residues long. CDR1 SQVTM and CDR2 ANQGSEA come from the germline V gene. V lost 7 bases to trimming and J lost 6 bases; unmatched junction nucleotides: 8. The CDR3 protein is CSAGGRRAEAFF. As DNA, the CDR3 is TGCAGCGCAGGGGGGAGGCGAGCTGAAGCTTTCTTT.